This entry lists 21 T cell receptor beta chains sequenced from one sample in a study of T cell responses to AZD1222 COVID-19 vaccine. Profiling relied on immunoSEQ multiplex PCR, and the TCRdb table lists in-frame clones only, not all of them. The sample lists around 84,000 clones, around 90% occurring once. This specimen was peripheral blood, taken on day 0 of AZD1222 vaccination. The receptor set was obtained from an adult in good health.

The chain uses TRBV6-1 and TRBJ1-2, with 7 positions matching TRBD1. With V trimmed by 1 base and J by 4 bases, 0 bases remained unmatched. CDR1 and CDR2 from the germline V gene are MNHNS and SASEGT. The CDR3 consists of 13 residues. In DNA form, the CDR3 reads TGTGCCAGCAGTGAAGGGACAGGCTATGGCTACACCTTC. Translating gives CASSEGTGYGYTF.

The gene calls are TRBV6-1 and TRBJ2-7; D may be TRBD1 (7 bases). The CDR3 loop spans 13 amino acids. The germline V gene encodes CDR1 MNHNS and CDR2 SASEGT. Trimming took 1 base from V and 9 from J, leaving 13 bases between them. CDR3: CASSEVAEGAQYF. CDR3 nucleotide sequence: TGTGCCAGCAGTGAAGTTGCGGAGGGGGCGCAGTACTTC.

The chain uses TRBV7-3 and TRBJ2-1; D remains unclear. CDR1 is SGHTA, CDR2 FQGTGA, per germline. V was cut by 0 bases and J by 9 bases, with 15 bases left in between. The CDR3 runs 15 residues. Here the CDR3 reads CASSLTRPAYCEQFF. The CDR3 DNA reads as TGTGCCAGCAGCTTAACGAGACCAGCCTACTGTGAGCAGTTCTTC.

This clone appeared once. The rearrangement links TRBV2 to TRBJ1-6, with D tentatively TRBD1 (5 bases). Germline-derived CDR1 and CDR2 are SNHLY and FYNNEI. The CDR3 has 14 amino acids. Trimming cost V 4 bases and J 9 bases, with 13 bases left between them. CDR3 amino acids: CASSVGTGGSPLHF. The CDR3 DNA reads as TGTGCCAGCAGTGTCGGGACTGGTGGTTCACCCCTCCACTTT.

The chain has TRBV7-9 and TRBJ2-7; TRBD1 matches at 12 bases. The CDR3 runs 15 residues. With 2 bases clipped from V and 6 bases from J, the junction kept 5 bases outside the gene matches. Germline V gives CDR1 SEHNR, CDR2 FQNEAQ (reference sequence). CDR3 coding DNA: TGTGCCAGCAGCTTAAAAGGGACAGGGGGCTTCGAGCAGTACTTC. Translating gives CASSLKGTGGFEQYF.

This chain connects TRBV6-5 to TRBJ1-1; D ambiguous. Trimming took off 5 bases at V and 0 bases at J, with 7 bases between the two ends. CDR1 and CDR2 from the germline V gene are MNHEY and SVGAGI. The length of the CDR3 is 13 residues. As DNA, the CDR3 is TGTGCCAGCAGTCCCCGCCTGAACACTGAAGCTTTCTTT. Its protein is CASSPRLNTEAFF.

J is TRBJ1-1 and V is TRBV5-5, with D unresolved. V lost 4 bases to trimming and J lost 0 bases, with 13 bases between them. The CDR3 is made up of 15 amino acids. The V gene's germline CDR1 is SGHKS and CDR2 YYEKEE (reference sequence). In DNA form, the CDR3 reads TGTGCCAGCAGCCCCGGACCGATAATGAACACTGAAGCTTTCTTT. Its translation is CASSPGPIMNTEAFF.

This clone occurred a few times. Distinct nucleotide sequences in the sample also encode this CDR3. Here the CDR3 reads CASSPPAGAAYEQYF. The CDR3, as DNA: TGTGCCAGCTCACCACCCGCGGGAGCGGCGTACGAGCAGTACTTC. The chain is built from TRBV18 and TRBJ2-7; 7 nucleotides line up with TRBD2. The V gene's germline CDR1 is KGHSH and CDR2 LQKENI. CDR3 length equals 15 residues. V dropped 0 bases and J dropped 4; count of bases not matched to a gene: 6.

This chain links TRBV18 with TRBJ1-4; a possible D gene is TRBD1 (5 bases). With 2 bases removed from V and 11 bases from J, the gap between germline ends came to 12 bases. The V gene's germline CDR1 is KGHSH and CDR2 LQKENI. The CDR3 runs 13 residues. CDR3 amino acids: CASSPGRVGKLFF. The CDR3, as DNA: TGTGCCAGCTCACCAGGCAGGGTGGGGAAACTGTTTTTT.

The chain has TRBV18 and TRBJ1-6; no clear D. Germline V CDR1 and CDR2: KGHSH, LQKENI. Trimming left V 1 base short and J 6 bases short, with 22 bases between. This CDR3 comprises 19 residues. CDR3 DNA: TGTGCCAGCTCACCACAGGGCACATCTCTTATTTGGAGTAATTCACCCCTCCACTTT. Amino acids: CASSPQGTSLIWSNSPLHF.

The chain carries TRBV4-3 and TRBJ2-3; D assignment may be TRBD1 or TRBD2 (5 bases each). The CDR3 has 13 amino acids. The germline V and J ends were trimmed by 6 bases and 1 base, with 8 bases remaining between them. In germline, CDR1 is LGHNA, CDR2 YSLEER. CDR3 in amino acids: CASSRGGTDTQYF. The CDR3 nucleotides are TGCGCCAGCAGTCGAGGGGGCACAGATACGCAGTATTTT.

The chain carries TRBV24-1 and TRBJ1-1, with 9 positions matching TRBD1. The CDR3 consists of 13 residues. Germline values: CDR1 KGHDR, CDR2 SFDVKD. V shed 3 bases, J shed 8 bases, and the junction held 3 bases outside the gene matches. The CDR3 loop reads CATSDNTGGEAFF. Written as DNA, the CDR3 is TGTGCCACCAGTGATAATACAGGGGGCGAAGCTTTCTTT.

The chain links TRBV27 to TRBJ2-1; D may be TRBD1 or TRBD2 (5 bases each). Germline CDR1 is MNHEY and CDR2 is SMNVEV (reference sequence). Deletions cut 5 bases from V and 8 bases from J, with 25 bases between. This CDR3 is built from 17 residues. The CDR3 sequence is CASSPLIPGRPEDEQFF. For the CDR3, the DNA is TGTGCCAGCAGTCCCTTGATACCGGGACGCCCCGAAGATGAGCAGTTCTTC.

V is TRBV10-1 and J is TRBJ2-1; 8 bases fit TRBD2. The CDR3 has 15 residues. CDR1 and CDR2 (germline): WNHNN, SYGVQD (reference sequence). The ends lost 4 bases at V and 4 bases at J; junction bases unmatched: 6. CDR3 nucleotides: TGCGCCAGCAGTGTTGGGGCTAGCGGGTACAATGAGCAGTTCTTC. Its translation: CASSVGASGYNEQFF.

This rearrangement joins TRBV9 to TRBJ1-6; D might be TRBD1 (5 bases). The CDR3 covers 16 residues. Germline CDR1 is SGDLS and CDR2 is YYNGEE. V lost 4 bases, J lost 11 bases, and 22 bases lay in between. The CDR3 protein is CASSPEGVELWTPLHF. The CDR3 bases are TGTGCCAGCAGCCCTGAAGGGGTTGAACTATGGACACCCCTCCACTTT.

This clone has a single count. V is TRBV13 and J is TRBJ2-1; maybe TRBD2 (7 bases). This CDR3 comprises 17 residues. Trimming took off 5 bases at V and 1 base at J, with 18 bases between the two ends. CDR1 is PRHDT and CDR2 is FYEKMQ in the germline V gene (reference sequence). CDR3 protein: CASSPYGGGGSYNEQFF. For the CDR3, the DNA is TGTGCCAGCAGCCCGTACGGCGGGGGCGGTTCCTACAATGAGCAGTTCTTC.

V usage is TRBV9 and J usage is TRBJ2-1; D might be TRBD2 (6 bases). Germline CDR1 and CDR2: SGDLS and YYNGEE. V dropped 2 bases and J dropped 0 bases, with 9 bases sitting between them. This CDR3 contains 15 residues. Written as DNA, the CDR3 is TGTGCCAGCAGCGTTCGCGGGGACTCCTACAATGAGCAGTTCTTC. Amino acids: CASSVRGDSYNEQFF.

This chain joins TRBV5-6 and TRBJ2-2, with D uncertain. CDR1 is SGHDT and CDR2 is YYEEEE in the germline V gene. Trimming shortened V by 1 base and J by 7 bases, and 11 bases separated the two germline ends. The CDR3 totals 14 residues. CDR3 residues: CASSLKVKYGELFF. CDR3 nucleotide sequence: TGTGCCAGCAGCTTGAAGGTGAAGTACGGGGAGCTGTTTTTT.

The V call is TRBV11-2, the J call TRBJ2-3; 9 positions match TRBD2. With 4 bases clipped from V and 3 bases from J, the junction kept 14 bases outside the gene matches. This CDR3 is built from 18 residues. From germline, CDR1 is SGHAT and CDR2 FQNNGV. CDR3 region: CASSSAGTSRRATDTQYF. The CDR3 nucleotides read TGTGCCAGCAGCTCCGCCGGGACTAGCCGCCGTGCTACAGATACGCAGTATTTT.

This clone is medium-sized by share. The CDR3 bases are TGTGCCAGCAGCTTAGTACCCCCAGGGGGGAACACCGGGGAGCTGTTTTTT. It encodes CASSLVPPGGNTGELFF. The chain couples TRBV7-7 to TRBJ2-2, with 7 bases identical to TRBD1. Looked up from germline, CDR1 is SSHAT and CDR2 is FNYEAQ (reference sequence). This CDR3 is 17 amino acids long. After removal of 1 base from V and 1 base from J, the junction contained 6 bases not matched to a gene.

This clone was detected a few times. The chain employs TRBV7-3 and TRBJ2-1, with 7 bases matching TRBD2. This CDR3 spans 15 amino acids. CDR1 is SGHTA and CDR2 is FQGTGA in the germline V gene. V lost 3 bases, J lost 5 bases, and 7 bases stayed unmatched. This CDR3 is CASSFSGSQHNEQFF. DNA of the CDR3: TGTGCCAGCAGCTTTAGCGGGTCCCAGCACAATGAGCAGTTCTTC.